This T cell receptor beta chain stems from a study of TIL therapy for anti-PD-1-resistant metastatic lung cancer. The libraries were made with immunoSEQ v3. The protocol was immunoSEQ multiplex PCR, while the TCRdb copy is restricted to in-frame clones and leaves out a portion. Here the sample spans under 55,000 clones, around 80% being singletons. Overall study findings and caveats: The baseline peripheral repertoire was partially replaced by infused TIL clonotypes that later decayed.

The time point here: pre-treatment sample, taken before nivolumab and TIL therapy. Remarks on this clone: Antigen: not known.

From germline, CDR1 is SNHLY and CDR2 FYNNEI. This CDR3 contains 14 residues. V was trimmed by 4 bases and J by 5 bases, leaving 14 bases between them. This chain connects TRBV2 to TRBJ1-2, with D possibly being TRBD1 (6 bases). This clonotype originated in a woman aged 30 to 85 with non-small cell lung cancer. Sequencing was performed on blood, taken at baseline. CDR3 loop: CASSGAGAAYGYTF. Here the CDR3 DNA reads TGTGCCAGCAGTGGAGCAGGGGCGGCGTATGGCTACACCTTC. The whole variable domain, remainder taken from reference TRBV2 and TRBJ1-2, is EPEVTQTPSHQVTQMGQEVILRCVPISNHLYFYWYRQILGQKVEFLVSFYNNEISEKSEIFDDQFSVERPDGSNFTLKIRSTKLEDSAMYFCASSGAGAAYGYTFGSGTRLTVV.